These 32 T cell receptor beta chains were sequenced from one sample in a study of blood T cell repertoires in COVID-19. The protocol was immunoSEQ multiplex PCR, while the TCRdb copy is restricted to in-frame clones and leaves out a portion. The sample consists of 300,000 to 350,000 clones, 87% of them appearing once. Sequencing input: PBMCs or T cells enriched from blood (not recorded which). All receptors derive from a woman in her 30s who had recovered from COVID-19.

The V call is TRBV5-4, the J call TRBJ1-1; D might be TRBD1 (6 bases). The CDR3 contains 14 residues. Germline CDR1 and CDR2: SGHNT and YYREEE (reference sequence). The ends were cut back, 4 bases at V and 1 base at J, with 11 bases in the middle. CDR3 in amino acids: CASSPDSWNTEAFF. The CDR3 bases are TGTGCCAGCAGCCCGGACAGTTGGAACACTGAAGCTTTCTTT.

The chain uses TRBV5-6 and TRBJ1-1, with a tentative D call TRBD1 (6 bases). Germline V CDR1 and CDR2: SGHDT, YYEEEE. The V and J ends lost 3 bases and 1 base respectively, with 10 bases between them. The CDR3 spans 14 residues. The CDR3 DNA sequence: TGTGCCAGCAGCTCGGGACACCGGAACACTGAAGCTTTCTTT. Translation gives CASSSGHRNTEAFF.

The chain joins TRBV19 to TRBJ1-5; the D is unclear. Trimming took 5 bases from V and 0 from J, leaving 8 bases between them. The length of the CDR3 is 14 residues. Germline V gives CDR1 LNHDA, CDR2 SQIVND (reference sequence). The CDR3 sequence is CASSSLPSNQPQHF. The DNA of the CDR3 is TGTGCCAGTAGTTCCCTCCCTAGCAATCAGCCCCAGCATTTT.

This chain joins TRBV3-1 (or the pseudogene TRBV3-2) and TRBJ2-1, with TRBD1 identical over 8 bases. Germline V gene lookup returns CDR1 LGHDT and CDR2 YNNKEL (reference sequence). The CDR3 is 16 amino acids. V shed 5 bases, J shed 3 bases, and the junction held 9 bases outside the gene matches. CDR3 loop: CASSRDGQGFYNEQFF. CDR3 nucleotide sequence: TGTGCCAGCAGCAGGGACGGACAGGGCTTCTACAATGAGCAGTTCTTC.

The CDR3 loop is CASSTYEQYF. CDR3 sequence (DNA): TGTGCCAGCAGCACCTACGAGCAGTACTTC. The J gene is TRBJ2-7, the V gene TRBV6-5; D unresolved. Trimming stripped 6 bases from V and 2 bases from J, with 2 bases between. This CDR3 has 10 amino acids. CDR1 is MNHEY, CDR2 SVGAGI, per germline.

The chain has TRBV18 and TRBJ2-7; 8 bases match TRBD1. Trimming at V came to 1 base and at J to 0 bases, leaving 8 bases not matched to a gene. This CDR3 has 17 amino acids. From germline, CDR1 is KGHSH and CDR2 LQKENI. The CDR3 protein is CASSPLPIGTGSYEQYF. The CDR3 DNA is TGTGCCAGCTCACCACTCCCCATCGGGACAGGCTCCTACGAGCAGTACTTC.

The chain links TRBV3-1 (or the pseudogene TRBV3-2) to TRBJ2-1, with TRBD2 matching 14 bases. V trimming: 3 bases; J trimming: 5 bases; junction bases outside the gene matches: 3. Germline CDR1 and CDR2: LGHDT and YNNKEL (reference sequence). The CDR3 is made up of 16 amino acids. CDR3 residues: CASSQGLAGVNNEQFF. Here the CDR3 DNA reads TGTGCCAGCAGCCAGGGACTAGCGGGGGTGAACAATGAGCAGTTCTTC.

This clone occurred many times. The chain recombines TRBV7-2 with TRBJ2-3, with 8 positions matching TRBD2. The CDR3 totals 13 residues. Germline CDR1 reads SGHTA; CDR2 reads FQGNSA. For the CDR3, the DNA is TGTGGCTGCTCGGGGGGGCCCACAGATACGCAGTATTTT. Its protein product is CGCSGGPTDTQYF.

The rearrangement links TRBV12-3 or TRBV12-4 to TRBJ1-2; D unresolved. Deletions cut 5 bases from V and 5 bases from J, with 12 bases between. The CDR3 is 13 residues long. CDR3 nucleotides: TGTGCCAGCAGTCCTATGGCGGGATATGGCTACACCTTC. This codes for CASSPMAGYGYTF.

V usage is TRBV7-2 and J usage is TRBJ2-7; D not certain. Trimming shortened V by 5 bases and J by 0 bases, and 11 bases separated the two germline ends. There are 14 residues in the CDR3. Germline CDR1 and CDR2: SGHTA and FQGNSA. The CDR3 DNA reads TGTGCCAGCAGCCCACTTCCAAACTCCTACGAGCAGTACTTC. Translated: CASSPLPNSYEQYF.

This chain joins TRBV6-6 and TRBJ1-6; 11 bases line up with TRBD1. The germline gives CDR1 MNHNY, CDR2 SVGAGI (reference sequence). Trimming took 2 bases from V and 8 from J; bases not matched to a gene: 2. The CDR3 runs to 15 residues. The CDR3 protein is CASSYRDRGDSPLHF. As DNA, the CDR3 is TGTGCCAGCAGTTACCGGGACAGGGGGGATTCACCCCTCCACTTT.

The gene calls are TRBV19 and TRBJ1-1; the D is unclear. Trimming stripped 8 bases from V and 4 bases from J, with 14 bases between. The CDR3 loop spans 13 amino acids. CDR1 is LNHDA and CDR2 is SQIVND in the germline V gene (reference sequence). CDR3 region: CASANVAFTEAFF. The CDR3 DNA is TGTGCCAGTGCCAACGTCGCGTTCACTGAAGCTTTCTTT. Supplemented by reference TRBV19 and TRBJ1-1, the full variable domain reads DGGITQSPKYLFRKEGQNVTLSCEQNLNHDAMYWYRQDPGQGLRLIYYSQIVNDFQKGDIAEGYSVSREKKESFPLTVTSAQKNPTAFYLCASANVAFTEAFFGQGTRLTVV.

This sequence joins TRBV19 and TRBJ1-2; D is perhaps TRBD1 (6 bases). The germline V gene has CDR1 LNHDA and CDR2 SQIVND (reference sequence). The CDR3 has 13 residues. V was shortened by 10 bases and J by 6 bases, with 18 bases between the two germline ends. The chain's CDR3 is CAIRTGLRDGYTF. CDR3 DNA sequence: TGTGCCATCCGAACAGGGTTGCGGGATGGCTACACCTTC. Full variable domain (missing parts from reference TRBV19 and TRBJ1-2): DGGITQSPKYLFRKEGQNVTLSCEQNLNHDAMYWYRQDPGQGLRLIYYSQIVNDFQKGDIAEGYSVSREKKESFPLTVTSAQKNPTAFYLCAIRTGLRDGYTFGSGTRLTVV.

The genes are TRBV11-2 and TRBJ1-6, with a weak D call TRBD1 (6 bases). The CDR3 loop spans 13 amino acids. In germline, CDR1 is SGHAT, CDR2 FQNNGV. Trimming left V 5 bases short and J 10 bases short, with 12 bases between. For the CDR3, the DNA is TGTGCCAGCAGCACTCAACAGGGATCACCCCTCCACTTT. Translated, it gives CASSTQQGSPLHF.

A remark on this clone: Distinct nucleotide sequences in the sample also encode this CDR3. The chain is built from TRBV19 and TRBJ2-7; unclear D gene. This CDR3 is 13 amino acids long. Germline V gene lookup returns CDR1 LNHDA and CDR2 SQIVND (reference sequence). Trimming shortened V by 3 bases and J by 1 base, and 7 bases separated the two germline ends. CDR3 nucleotides: TGTGCCAGTAGTATGGGCAGGTCCTACGAGCAGTACTTC. Translated, it gives CASSMGRSYEQYF.

The chain uses TRBV19 and TRBJ2-5; no definite D call. The CDR3 is 13 amino acids. Germline CDR1 is LNHDA and CDR2 is SQIVND (reference sequence). V lost 5 bases and J lost 7, with 14 bases in between. The CDR3 nucleotides read TGTGCCAGTAGTCCCGCTTCGGTTGGGACCCAGTACTTC. The encoded protein is CASSPASVGTQYF. Complete variable domain (other parts from reference TRBV19 and TRBJ2-5): DGGITQSPKYLFRKEGQNVTLSCEQNLNHDAMYWYRQDPGQGLRLIYYSQIVNDFQKGDIAEGYSVSREKKESFPLTVTSAQKNPTAFYLCASSPASVGTQYFGPGTRLLVL.

The chain joins TRBV28 to TRBJ1-2, with TRBD1 identical over 9 bases. Per the germline V gene, CDR1 is MDHEN and CDR2 is SYDVKM. This CDR3 comprises 15 residues. Trimming removed 5 bases from V and 8 bases from J; junction bases left unmatched: 12. The DNA for the CDR3 is TGTGCCAGCAGTCTCCCCGGGACAGGGCTCAGGGGCTACACCTTC. It codes for CASSLPGTGLRGYTF.

The gene calls are TRBV5-6 and TRBJ2-2; 8 nucleotides match TRBD2. V was clipped by 0 bases and J by 2 bases; unmatched bases: 9. This CDR3 region has 18 residues. Germline CDR1 reads SGHDT; CDR2 reads YYEEEE. DNA of the CDR3: TGTGCCAGCAGCTTGGTGGTAGCGGGGCTTGCAAACACCGGGGAGCTGTTTTTT. This gives the protein CASSLVVAGLANTGELFF.

The chain links TRBV28 to TRBJ2-7; no clear D gene. The CDR3 has 15 amino acids. Trimming stripped 5 bases from V and 0 bases from J, with 14 bases between. Looked up from germline, CDR1 is MDHEN and CDR2 is SYDVKM. The DNA of the CDR3 is TGTGCCAGCAGTCGGATAAGGTCTAGCTCCTACGAGCAGTACTTC. It codes for CASSRIRSSSYEQYF.

The chain couples TRBV7-2 to TRBJ2-3; tentative D call: TRBD2 (5 bases). CDR1 and CDR2 (germline): SGHTA, FQGNSA. V lost 2 bases and J 2 bases, leaving 11 bases between the germline ends. The CDR3 extends over 15 amino acids. The CDR3 spells CASSLLRTVTDTQYF. The CDR3, as DNA: TGTGCCAGCAGCTTACTGCGGACTGTCACAGATACGCAGTATTTT.

The rearrangement joins TRBV29-1 to TRBJ2-3, with TRBD2 matching 11 bases. Germline-derived CDR1 and CDR2 are SQVTM and ANQGSEA. The ends lost 6 bases at V and 6 bases at J; junction bases unmatched: 14. This CDR3 has 16 residues. In nucleotides, the CDR3 is TGCAGCGTACTCCGACTAGCGGGGAGATCACACGATACGCAGTATTTT. Translated, it gives CSVLRLAGRSHDTQYF.

The chain combines TRBV6-5 with TRBJ1-2; D not resolved. In germline, CDR1 is MNHEY, CDR2 SVGAGI. Deletions cut 8 bases from V and 1 base from J, with 8 bases between. This CDR3 comprises 12 residues. CDR3 sequence: CASGRGNYGYTF. CDR3 coding DNA: TGTGCCAGCGGCCGGGGTAACTATGGCTACACCTTC.

The CDR3 region is CASSLAAGFTDTQYF. CDR3 nucleotides: TGTGCCAGCAGCTTAGCGGCAGGGTTCACAGATACGCAGTATTTT. The chain joins TRBV7-2 to TRBJ2-3; tentative D call: TRBD1 (5 bases). Germline V gene sequence: CDR1 SGHTA, CDR2 FQGNSA. The CDR3 has 15 amino acids. V lost 0 bases and J lost 2, with 9 bases in between.

V and J are TRBV27 and TRBJ1-1, with TRBD1 identical over 7 bases. CDR1 is MNHEY and CDR2 is SMNVEV in the germline V gene (reference sequence). This CDR3 contains 12 residues. Unmatched junction bases numbered 1, after V lost 8 bases and J lost 1 base. The CDR3 DNA follows: TGTGCCAGCTGGACAGGGAACACTGAAGCTTTCTTT. It is translated as CASWTGNTEAFF.

This clone was seen a handful of times. Other DNA sequences in this specimen translate into the identical CDR3. The chain joins TRBV28 to TRBJ1-6; D is perhaps TRBD1 (5 bases). Trimming shortened V by 4 bases and J by 7 bases, and 5 bases separated the two germline ends. The CDR3 totals 12 residues. Germline CDR1 reads MDHEN; CDR2 reads SYDVKM. CDR3 residues: CASSSGNSPLHF. CDR3 nucleotides: TGTGCCAGCAGTTCAGGGAATTCACCCCTCCACTTT.

V is TRBV6-5 and J is TRBJ2-3; 7 nucleotides line up with TRBD1. From germline, CDR1 is MNHEY and CDR2 SVGAGI. The V segment lost 2 bases and the J segment 4 bases; nucleotides outside the gene matches: 6. This CDR3 has 15 residues. The CDR3: CASSYKGASADTQYF. The CDR3 DNA sequence: TGTGCCAGCAGTTACAAGGGGGCTTCGGCAGATACGCAGTATTTT.

This rearrangement joins TRBV19 to TRBJ2-3; no clear D. Germline CDR1 LNHDA, CDR2 SQIVND (reference sequence). This CDR3 is 15 amino acids long. Trimming shortened V by 5 bases and J by 3 bases, and 15 bases separated the two germline ends. CDR3 nucleotides: TGTGCCAGTAGTTCAGCGCCCGAGGCTACAGATACGCAGTATTTT. It is translated as CASSSAPEATDTQYF.

DNA of the CDR3: TGTGCCAGCAGTCCTCGGACAGGGAGTAGTTGGGATCAGCCCCAGCATTTT. Residues: CASSPRTGSSWDQPQHF. V is TRBV6-6 and J is TRBJ1-5, with TRBD1 identical over 8 bases. J was trimmed by 5 bases and V by 5 bases; bases with no gene match: 14. CDR3 length: 17 residues. Looked up from germline, CDR1 is MNHNY and CDR2 is SVGAGI (reference sequence).

As to this clone: One end of the junction varies from germline; a read error may be responsible. J is TRBJ1-2 and V is TRBV12-3 or TRBV12-4; D unclear. The CDR3 is made up of 13 amino acids. CDR3 coding DNA: TGTGCCAGCAGTTCTGGGCCCTCTATTGCCTTCAACTTC. Translation: CASSSGPSIAFNF.

This rearrangement joins TRBV6-5 to TRBJ2-3; TRBD1 is a possible D gene (5 bases). CDR1 MNHEY and CDR2 SVGAGI come from the germline V gene. V was cut by 6 bases and J by 4 bases, with 14 bases left in between. The CDR3 length is 14 residues. The DNA of the CDR3 is TGTGCCAGCAGGAGACAGTCCCCCTCAGATACGCAGTATTTT. This sequence encodes CASRRQSPSDTQYF.

The chain employs TRBV6-1 and TRBJ1-6; a possible D gene is TRBD1 (5 bases). The CDR3 spans 17 residues. The germline CDR1 and CDR2 sequences are MNHNS and SASEGT. Trimming left V 1 base short and J 9 bases short, with 19 bases between. The CDR3 nucleotides read TGTGCCAGCAGTGAAGGAGCGACAGTACAAGTGAGTTCACCCCTCCACTTT. This translates into CASSEGATVQVSSPLHF.

J is TRBJ1-2 and V is TRBV28; 9 bases match TRBD1. With V trimmed by 8 bases and J by 0 bases, 25 bases remained unmatched. This CDR3 comprises 21 residues. The V gene's germline CDR1 is MDHEN and CDR2 SYDVKM. The CDR3 region has the DNA TGTGCCAGCGGATCAACAGTTAGGGTCGGAGGACAGGGGAAAGCTAACTATGGCTACACCTTC. Its protein product is CASGSTVRVGGQGKANYGYTF.